Each of the 5 T cell receptor beta chains below was sequenced from the same sample in a study of shared clonotypes between healthy human individuals. Sequenced by immunoSEQ multiplex PCR; TCRdb stores in-frame clones only, minus some. The sample records 2 million to 2.5 million clones, under 97% being singletons. Sequences were obtained from naive CD4+ T cells sorted from blood. Subset given: CD45RA+ positively selected. These receptors originate from a man aged 18 to 29 in good health.

The chain combines TRBV7-2 with TRBJ2-1; the match to TRBD1 covers 12 bases. V lost 0 bases and J lost 2; bases outside the gene matches: 2. The length of the CDR3 is 17 residues. From germline, CDR1 is SGHTA and CDR2 FQGNSA. The CDR3 DNA sequence: TGTGCCAGCAGCTTAGCGGGGACAGGGGGCACCTACAATGAGCAGTTCTTC. Translated: CASSLAGTGGTYNEQFF.

This clone was found a few times. Additional DNA sequences in this sample encode the identical CDR3. V is TRBV9 and J is TRBJ1-6; D remains unclear. CDR1 and CDR2 (germline): SGDLS, YYNGEE. Trimming took off 4 bases at V and 5 bases at J, with 10 bases between the two ends. There are 14 residues in the CDR3. CDR3 nucleotide sequence: TGTGCCAGCAGCCTTGGGCAGGATAATTCACCCCTCCACTTT. Translation gives CASSLGQDNSPLHF.

V usage is TRBV28 and J usage is TRBJ1-2; 12 nucleotides align to TRBD1. Unmatched junction bases numbered 9, after V lost 5 bases and J lost 8 bases. This CDR3 region has 15 residues. The germline CDR1 and CDR2 sequences are MDHEN and SYDVKM. The CDR3 coding sequence is TGTGCCAGCAGTCCGCCGGGACAGGGGGCTGGAGGCTACACCTTC. It translates to CASSPPGQGAGGYTF.

This clone showed up just once. The chain is built from TRBV28 and TRBJ2-7; the match to TRBD1 covers 10 bases. Germline V lookup: CDR1 MDHEN, CDR2 SYDVKM. The CDR3 contains 16 residues. Germline trimming cut 5 bases from V and 1 base from J; bases unmatched to any gene: 8. CDR3 loop: CASSLKTGGASYEQYF. In nucleotides, the CDR3 is TGTGCCAGCAGTCTCAAGACAGGGGGCGCATCCTACGAGCAGTACTTC.

The gene calls are TRBV7-2 and TRBJ2-1; 12 bases map to TRBD2. The length of the CDR3 is 18 residues. The ends lost 1 base at V and 2 bases at J; junction bases unmatched: 6. In germline, CDR1 is SGHTA, CDR2 FQGNSA. This CDR3 reads CASSLEWASGRAYNEQFF. The CDR3 DNA reads TGTGCCAGCAGCTTAGAGTGGGCTAGCGGGAGGGCCTACAATGAGCAGTTCTTC.